A single TCR beta chain is shown here with its context. Its antigen is still unknown. Per the germline V gene, CDR1 is MGHDK and CDR2 is SYGVNS. Germline trimming cut 1 base from V and 4 bases from J; bases unmatched to any gene: 6. This CDR3 comprises 15 residues. The sample is drawn from a study of T-cell memory formation after mild COVID-19. TCRdb recomputed calls from the 5' RACE reads with MiXCR, one row per CDR3 protein. Found here are 400,000 or so distinct CDR3 sequences, around 20% of them singletons; the top ten hold roughly 8.4%. Whole-study findings and limits: Some responding clones appeared in pre-infection memory, suggesting cross-reactive memory joined.

The TCR sequence derives from an adult woman who had mild COVID-19 (a few samples of this study predate the infection). Cell type and time point are not known. Source material: PBMCs or a T cell subset sorted from them (not recorded which). The gene calls are TRBV25-1 and TRBJ2-7; TRBD2 aligns across 8 bases. CDR3 nucleotide sequence: TGTGCCAGCAGTGAATCAGGTAGCGGGGCATACGAGCAGTACTTC. Residues: CASSESGSGAYEQYF.